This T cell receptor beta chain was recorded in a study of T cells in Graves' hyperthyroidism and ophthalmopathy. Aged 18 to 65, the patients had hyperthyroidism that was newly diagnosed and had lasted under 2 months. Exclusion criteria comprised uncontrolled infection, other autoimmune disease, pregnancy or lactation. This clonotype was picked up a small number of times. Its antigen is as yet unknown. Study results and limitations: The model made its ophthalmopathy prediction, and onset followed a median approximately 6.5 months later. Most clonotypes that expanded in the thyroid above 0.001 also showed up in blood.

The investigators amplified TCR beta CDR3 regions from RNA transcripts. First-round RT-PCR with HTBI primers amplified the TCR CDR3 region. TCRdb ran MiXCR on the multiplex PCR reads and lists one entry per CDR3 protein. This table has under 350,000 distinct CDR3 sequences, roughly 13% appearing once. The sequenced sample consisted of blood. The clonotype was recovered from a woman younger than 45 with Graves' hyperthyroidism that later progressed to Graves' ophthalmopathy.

CDR3 sequence (DNA): TGCAGTGCCATCCCGGACAGGGGGACAACTAATGAAAAACTGTTTTTT. This gives the protein CSAIPDRGTTNEKLFF. The chain couples TRBV20-1 to TRBJ1-4; 10 positions agree with TRBD1. The CDR3 runs 16 residues. Germline V gene data show CDR1 as DFQATT and CDR2 as SNEGSKA (reference sequence). Germline trimming cut 6 bases from V and 0 bases from J; bases unmatched to any gene: 7.